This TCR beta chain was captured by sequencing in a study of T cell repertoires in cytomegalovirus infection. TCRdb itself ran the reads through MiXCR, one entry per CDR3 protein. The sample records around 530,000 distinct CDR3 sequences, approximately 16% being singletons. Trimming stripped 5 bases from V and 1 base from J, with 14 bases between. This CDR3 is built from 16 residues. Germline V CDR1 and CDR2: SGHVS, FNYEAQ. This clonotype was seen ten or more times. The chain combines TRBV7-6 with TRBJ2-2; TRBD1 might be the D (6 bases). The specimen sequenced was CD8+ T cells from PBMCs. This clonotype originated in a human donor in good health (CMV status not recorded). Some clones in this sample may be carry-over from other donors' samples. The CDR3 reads CASSAIRQVNTGELFF. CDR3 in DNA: TGTGCCAGCAGCGCTATTCGACAGGTGAACACCGGGGAGCTGTTTTTT.